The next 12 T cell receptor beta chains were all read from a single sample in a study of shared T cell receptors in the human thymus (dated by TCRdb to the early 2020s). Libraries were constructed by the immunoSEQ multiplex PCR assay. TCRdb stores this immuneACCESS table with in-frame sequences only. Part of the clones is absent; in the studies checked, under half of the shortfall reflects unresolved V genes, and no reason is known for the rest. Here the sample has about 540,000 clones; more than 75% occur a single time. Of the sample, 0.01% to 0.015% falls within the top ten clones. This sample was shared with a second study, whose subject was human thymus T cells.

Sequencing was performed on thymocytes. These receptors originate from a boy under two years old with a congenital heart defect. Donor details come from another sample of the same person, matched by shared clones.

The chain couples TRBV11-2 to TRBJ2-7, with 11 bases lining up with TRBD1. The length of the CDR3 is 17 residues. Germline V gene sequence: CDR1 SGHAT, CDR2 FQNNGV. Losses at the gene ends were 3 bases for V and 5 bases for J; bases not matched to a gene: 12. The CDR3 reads CASSLGTGGLRVDEQYF. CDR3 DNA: TGTGCCAGCAGCTTGGGGACAGGGGGTCTTAGAGTGGACGAGCAGTACTTC. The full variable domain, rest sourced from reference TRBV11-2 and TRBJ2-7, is EAGVAQSPRYKIIEKRQSVAFWCNPISGHATLYWYQQILGQGPKLLIQFQNNGVVDDSQLPKDRFSAERLKGVDSTLKIQPAKLEDSAVYLCASSLGTGGLRVDEQYFGPGTRLTVT.

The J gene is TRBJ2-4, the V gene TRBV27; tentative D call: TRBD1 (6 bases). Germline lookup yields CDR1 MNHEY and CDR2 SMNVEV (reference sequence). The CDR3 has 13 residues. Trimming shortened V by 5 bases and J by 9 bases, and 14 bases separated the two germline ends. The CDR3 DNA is TGTGCCAGCAGTAACCACAGGGTAGGCATTCAGTACTTC. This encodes CASSNHRVGIQYF.

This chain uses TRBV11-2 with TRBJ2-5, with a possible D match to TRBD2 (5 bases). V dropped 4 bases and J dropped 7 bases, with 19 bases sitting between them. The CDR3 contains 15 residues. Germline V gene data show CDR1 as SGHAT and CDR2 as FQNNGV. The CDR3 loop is CASSCSRRGEGTQYF. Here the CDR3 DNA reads TGTGCCAGCAGCTGTAGTAGGAGAGGCGAGGGGACCCAGTACTTC.

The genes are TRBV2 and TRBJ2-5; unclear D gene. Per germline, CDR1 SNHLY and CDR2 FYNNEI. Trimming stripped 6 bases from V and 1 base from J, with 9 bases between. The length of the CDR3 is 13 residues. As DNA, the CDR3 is TGTGCCAGCAGGGGCATGTTCCAAGAGACCCAGTACTTC. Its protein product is CASRGMFQETQYF.

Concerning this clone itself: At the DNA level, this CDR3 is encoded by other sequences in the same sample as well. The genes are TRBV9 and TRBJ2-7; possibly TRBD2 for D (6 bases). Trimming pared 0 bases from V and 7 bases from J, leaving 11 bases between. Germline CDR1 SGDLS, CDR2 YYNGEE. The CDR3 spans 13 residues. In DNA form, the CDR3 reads TGTGCCAGCAGCGTAGGCGGGACGGGGGAGCAGTACTTC. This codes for CASSVGGTGEQYF.

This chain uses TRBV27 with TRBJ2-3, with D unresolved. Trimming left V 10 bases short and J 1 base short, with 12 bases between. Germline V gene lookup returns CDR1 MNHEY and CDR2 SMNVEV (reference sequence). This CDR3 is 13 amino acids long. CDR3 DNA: TGTGCCACGCGTACGCCGGGCACAGATACGCAGTATTTT. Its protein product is CATRTPGTDTQYF.

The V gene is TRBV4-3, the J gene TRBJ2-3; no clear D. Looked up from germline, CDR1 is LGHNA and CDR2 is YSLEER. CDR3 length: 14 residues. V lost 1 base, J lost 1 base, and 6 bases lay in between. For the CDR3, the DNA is TGCGCCAGCAGCCAAGTTGGGCGCACAGATACGCAGTATTTT. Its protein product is CASSQVGRTDTQYF.

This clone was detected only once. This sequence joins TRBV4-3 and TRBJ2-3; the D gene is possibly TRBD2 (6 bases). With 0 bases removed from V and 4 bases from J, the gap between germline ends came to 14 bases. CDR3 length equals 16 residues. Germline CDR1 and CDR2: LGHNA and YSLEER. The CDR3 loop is CASSQDRRDLPDTQYF. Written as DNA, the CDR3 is TGCGCCAGCAGCCAAGATCGGCGGGACCTGCCAGATACGCAGTATTTT.

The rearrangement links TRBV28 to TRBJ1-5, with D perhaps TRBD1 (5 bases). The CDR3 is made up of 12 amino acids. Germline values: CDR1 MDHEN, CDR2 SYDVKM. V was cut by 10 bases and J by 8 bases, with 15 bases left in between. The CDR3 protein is CAILGTAEPQHF. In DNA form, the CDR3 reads TGTGCCATCCTCGGGACTGCTGAGCCCCAGCATTTT.

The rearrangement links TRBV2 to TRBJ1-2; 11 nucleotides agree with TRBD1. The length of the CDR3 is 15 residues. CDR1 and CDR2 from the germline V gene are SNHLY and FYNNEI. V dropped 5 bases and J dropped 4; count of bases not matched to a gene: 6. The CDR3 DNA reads TGTGCCAGCAGTCCTGGGACAGGGGGAGGCTATGGCTACACCTTC. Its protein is CASSPGTGGGYGYTF. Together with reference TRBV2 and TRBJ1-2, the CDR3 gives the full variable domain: EPEVTQTPSHQVTQMGQEVILRCVPISNHLYFYWYRQILGQKVEFLVSFYNNEISEKSEIFDDQFSVERPDGSNFTLKIRSTKLEDSAMYFCASSPGTGGGYGYTFGSGTRLTVV.

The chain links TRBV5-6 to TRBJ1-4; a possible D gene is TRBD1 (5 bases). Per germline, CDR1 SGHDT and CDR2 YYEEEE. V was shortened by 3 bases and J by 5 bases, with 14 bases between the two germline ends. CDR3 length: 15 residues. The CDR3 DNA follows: TGTGCCAGCAGCTGCGACAGCGGGGAGAATGAAAAACTGTTTTTT. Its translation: CASSCDSGENEKLFF.

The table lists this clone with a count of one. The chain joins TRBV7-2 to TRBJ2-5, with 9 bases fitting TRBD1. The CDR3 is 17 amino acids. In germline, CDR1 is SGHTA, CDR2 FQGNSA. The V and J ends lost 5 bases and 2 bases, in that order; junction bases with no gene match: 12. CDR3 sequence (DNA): TGTGCCAGCAGCCCGGGGCCGAGACAGGGGGTTCAAGAGACCCAGTACTTC. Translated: CASSPGPRQGVQETQYF. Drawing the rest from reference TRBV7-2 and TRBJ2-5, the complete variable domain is GAGVSQSPSNKVTEKGKDVELRCDPISGHTALYWYRQSLGQGLEFLIYFQGNSAPDKSGLPSDRFSAERTGGSVSTLTIQRTQQEDSAVYLCASSPGPRQGVQETQYFGPGTRLLVL.